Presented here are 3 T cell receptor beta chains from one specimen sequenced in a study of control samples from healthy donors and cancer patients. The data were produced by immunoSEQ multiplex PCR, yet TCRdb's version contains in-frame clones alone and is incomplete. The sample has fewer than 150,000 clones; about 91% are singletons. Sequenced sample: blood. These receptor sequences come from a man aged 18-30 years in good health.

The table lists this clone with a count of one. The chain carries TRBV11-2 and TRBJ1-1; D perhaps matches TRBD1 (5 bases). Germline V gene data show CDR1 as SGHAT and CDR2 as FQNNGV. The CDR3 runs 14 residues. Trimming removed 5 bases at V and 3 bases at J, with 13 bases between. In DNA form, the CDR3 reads TGTGCCAGCAGCCCAACCGGGGCCGACACTGAAGCTTTCTTT. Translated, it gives CASSPTGADTEAFF.

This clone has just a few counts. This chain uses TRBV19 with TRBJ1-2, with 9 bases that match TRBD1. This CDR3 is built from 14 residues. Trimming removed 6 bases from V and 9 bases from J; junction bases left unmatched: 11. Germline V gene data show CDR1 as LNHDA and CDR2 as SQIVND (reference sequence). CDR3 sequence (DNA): TGTGCCAGTAGGCCTACAGGGGGCGGAAGTAGCTACACCTTC. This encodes CASRPTGGGSSYTF.

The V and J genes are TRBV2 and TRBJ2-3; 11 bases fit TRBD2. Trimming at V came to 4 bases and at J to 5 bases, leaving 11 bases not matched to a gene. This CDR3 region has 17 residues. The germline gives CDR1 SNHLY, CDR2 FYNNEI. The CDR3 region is CASSGPTSGGAQDTQYF. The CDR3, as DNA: TGTGCCAGCAGTGGCCCCACTAGCGGGGGTGCGCAAGATACGCAGTATTTT.